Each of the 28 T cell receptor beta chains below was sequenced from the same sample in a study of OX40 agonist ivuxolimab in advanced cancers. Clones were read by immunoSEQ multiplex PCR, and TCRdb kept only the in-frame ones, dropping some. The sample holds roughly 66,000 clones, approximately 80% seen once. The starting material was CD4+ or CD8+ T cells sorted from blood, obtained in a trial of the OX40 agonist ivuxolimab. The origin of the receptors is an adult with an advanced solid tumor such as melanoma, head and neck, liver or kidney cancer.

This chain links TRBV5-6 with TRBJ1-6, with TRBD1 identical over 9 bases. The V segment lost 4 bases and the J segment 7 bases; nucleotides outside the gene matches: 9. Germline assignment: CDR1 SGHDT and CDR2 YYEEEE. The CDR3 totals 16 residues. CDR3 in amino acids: CASSPRVGTGNSPLHF. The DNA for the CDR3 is TGTGCCAGCAGCCCACGGGTTGGGACAGGGAATTCACCCCTCCACTTT.

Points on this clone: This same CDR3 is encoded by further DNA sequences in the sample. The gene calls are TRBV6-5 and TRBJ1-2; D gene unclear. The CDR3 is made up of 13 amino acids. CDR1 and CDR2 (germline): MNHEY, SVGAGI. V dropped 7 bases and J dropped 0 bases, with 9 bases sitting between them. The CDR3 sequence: CASTPGPNYGYTF. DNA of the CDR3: TGTGCCAGCACCCCGGGCCCTAACTATGGCTACACCTTC.

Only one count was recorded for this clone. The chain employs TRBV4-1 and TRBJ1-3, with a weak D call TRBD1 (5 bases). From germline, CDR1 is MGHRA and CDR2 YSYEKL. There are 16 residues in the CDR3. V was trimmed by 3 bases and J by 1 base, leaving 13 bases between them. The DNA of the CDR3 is TGCGCCAGCAGCCACAACAACGGGGCTTCTGGAAACACCATATATTTT. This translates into CASSHNNGASGNTIYF.

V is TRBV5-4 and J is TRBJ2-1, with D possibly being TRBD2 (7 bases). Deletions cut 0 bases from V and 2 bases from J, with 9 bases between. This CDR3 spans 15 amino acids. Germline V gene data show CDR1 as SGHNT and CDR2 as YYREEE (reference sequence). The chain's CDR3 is CASSLVGGPYNEQFF. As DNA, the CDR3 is TGTGCCAGCAGCTTGGTGGGGGGGCCCTACAATGAGCAGTTCTTC.

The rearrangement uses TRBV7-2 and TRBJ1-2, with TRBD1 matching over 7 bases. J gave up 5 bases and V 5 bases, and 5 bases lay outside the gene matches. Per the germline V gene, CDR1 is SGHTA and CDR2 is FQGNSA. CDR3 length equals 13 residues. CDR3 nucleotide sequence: TGTGCCAGCAGCCCAGGGGGTCGTTATGGCTACACCTTC. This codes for CASSPGGRYGYTF.

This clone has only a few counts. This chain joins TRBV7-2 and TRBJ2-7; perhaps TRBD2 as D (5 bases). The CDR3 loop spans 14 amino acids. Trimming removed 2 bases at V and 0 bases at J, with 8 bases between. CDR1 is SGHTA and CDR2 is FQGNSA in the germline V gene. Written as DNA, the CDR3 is TGTGCCAGCAGCTTATCCAGCGGCTCCTACGAGCAGTACTTC. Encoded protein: CASSLSSGSYEQYF.

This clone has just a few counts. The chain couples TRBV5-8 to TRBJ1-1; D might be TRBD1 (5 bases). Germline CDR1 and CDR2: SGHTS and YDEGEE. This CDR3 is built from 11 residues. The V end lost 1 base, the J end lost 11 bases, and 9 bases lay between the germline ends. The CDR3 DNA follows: TGTGCCAGCAGCTTGTTCGGGGCGGCTTTCTTT. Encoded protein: CASSLFGAAFF. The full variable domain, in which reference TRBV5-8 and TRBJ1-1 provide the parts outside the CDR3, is EAGVTQSPTHLIKTRGQQATLRCSPISGHTSVYWYQQALGLGLQFLLWYDEGEERNRGNFPPRFSGRQFPNYSSELNVNALELEDSALYLCASSLFGAAFFGQGTRLTVV.

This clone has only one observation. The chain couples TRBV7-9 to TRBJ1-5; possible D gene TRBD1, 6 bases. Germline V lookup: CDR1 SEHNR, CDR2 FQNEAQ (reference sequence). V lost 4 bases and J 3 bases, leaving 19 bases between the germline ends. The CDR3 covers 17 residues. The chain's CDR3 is CASSSASRQVNNQPQHF. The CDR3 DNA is TGTGCCAGCAGCTCTGCCTCCCGACAGGTGAACAATCAGCCCCAGCATTTT. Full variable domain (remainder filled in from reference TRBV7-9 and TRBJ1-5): DTGVSQNPRHKITKRGQNVTFRCDPISEHNRLYWYRQTLGQGPEFLTYFQNEAQLEKSRLLSDRFSAERPKGSFSTLEIQRTEQGDSAMYLCASSSASRQVNNQPQHFGDGTRLSIL.

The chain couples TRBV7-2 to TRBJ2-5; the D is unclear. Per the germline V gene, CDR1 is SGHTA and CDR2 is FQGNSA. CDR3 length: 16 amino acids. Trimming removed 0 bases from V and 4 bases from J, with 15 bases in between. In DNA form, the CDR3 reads TGTGCCAGCAGCTTAGCACTCCTTTTCTGGGGAGAGACCCAGTACTTC. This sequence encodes CASSLALLFWGETQYF.

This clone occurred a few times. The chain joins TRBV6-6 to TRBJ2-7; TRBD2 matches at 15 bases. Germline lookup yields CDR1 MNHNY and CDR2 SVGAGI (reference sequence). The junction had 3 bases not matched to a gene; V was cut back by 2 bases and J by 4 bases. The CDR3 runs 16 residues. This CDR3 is CASSYRTSGGVYEQYF. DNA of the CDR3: TGTGCCAGCAGTTACAGGACTAGCGGGGGGGTTTACGAGCAGTACTTC.

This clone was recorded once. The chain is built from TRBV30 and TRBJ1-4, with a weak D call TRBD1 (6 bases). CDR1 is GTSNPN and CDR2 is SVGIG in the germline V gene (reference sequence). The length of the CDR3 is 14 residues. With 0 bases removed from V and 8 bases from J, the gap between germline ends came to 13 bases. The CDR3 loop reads CAWSVRGAGEKLFF. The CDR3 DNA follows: TGTGCCTGGAGTGTACGGGGGGCTGGAGAAAAACTGTTTTTT.

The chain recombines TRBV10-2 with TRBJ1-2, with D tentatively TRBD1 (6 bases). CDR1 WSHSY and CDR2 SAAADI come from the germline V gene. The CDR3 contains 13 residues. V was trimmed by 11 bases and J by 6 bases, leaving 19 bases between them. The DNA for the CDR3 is TGCGCCTCGAGGATTGGGGGCGCGGATGGCTACACCTTC. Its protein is CASRIGGADGYTF.

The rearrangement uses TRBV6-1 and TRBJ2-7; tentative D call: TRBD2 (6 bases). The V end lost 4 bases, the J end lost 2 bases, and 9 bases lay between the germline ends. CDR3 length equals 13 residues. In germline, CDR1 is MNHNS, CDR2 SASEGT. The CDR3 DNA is TGTGCCAGCAGTGTAGCGGATACCTACGAGCAGTACTTC. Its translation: CASSVADTYEQYF.

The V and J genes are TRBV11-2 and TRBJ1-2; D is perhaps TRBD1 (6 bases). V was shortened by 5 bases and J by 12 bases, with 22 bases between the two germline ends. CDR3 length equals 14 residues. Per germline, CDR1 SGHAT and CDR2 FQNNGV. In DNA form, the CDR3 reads TGTGCCAGCAGCCTGGGGGCGGTAACCCCGAGGAACACCTTC. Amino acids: CASSLGAVTPRNTF.

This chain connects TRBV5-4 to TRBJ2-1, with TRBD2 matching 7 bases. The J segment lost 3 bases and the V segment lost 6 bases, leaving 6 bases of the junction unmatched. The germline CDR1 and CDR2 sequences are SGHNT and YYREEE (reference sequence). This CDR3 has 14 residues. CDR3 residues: CASKESGVYNEQFF. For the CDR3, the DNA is TGTGCCAGCAAGGAAAGCGGGGTCTACAATGAGCAGTTCTTC. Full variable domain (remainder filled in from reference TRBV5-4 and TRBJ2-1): ETGVTQSPTHLIKTRGQQVTLRCSSQSGHNTVSWYQQALGQGPQFIFQYYREEENGRGNFPPRFSGLQFPNYSSELNVNALELDDSALYLCASKESGVYNEQFFGPGTRLTVL.

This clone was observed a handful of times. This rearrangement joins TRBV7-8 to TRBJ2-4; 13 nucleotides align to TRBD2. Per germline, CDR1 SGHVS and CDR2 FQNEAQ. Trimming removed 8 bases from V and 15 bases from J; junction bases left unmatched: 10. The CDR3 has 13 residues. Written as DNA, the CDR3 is TGTGCCAGCTCGCGGACTAGCGGGGGCCCTCCGTACTTC. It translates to CASSRTSGGPPYF.

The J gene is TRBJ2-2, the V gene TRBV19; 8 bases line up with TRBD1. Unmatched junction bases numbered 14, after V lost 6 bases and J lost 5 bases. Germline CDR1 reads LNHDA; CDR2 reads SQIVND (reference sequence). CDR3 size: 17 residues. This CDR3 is CASSYQPQGAWTGELFF. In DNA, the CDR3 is TGTGCCAGTAGCTACCAACCGCAGGGGGCGTGGACCGGGGAGCTGTTTTTT.

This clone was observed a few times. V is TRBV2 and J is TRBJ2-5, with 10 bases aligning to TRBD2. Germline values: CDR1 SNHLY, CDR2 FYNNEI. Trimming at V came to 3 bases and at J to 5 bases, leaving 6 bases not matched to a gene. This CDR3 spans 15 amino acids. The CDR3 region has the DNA TGTGCCAGCAGTGACGTAGGGACTAGCGTGGAGACCCAGTACTTC. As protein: CASSDVGTSVETQYF.

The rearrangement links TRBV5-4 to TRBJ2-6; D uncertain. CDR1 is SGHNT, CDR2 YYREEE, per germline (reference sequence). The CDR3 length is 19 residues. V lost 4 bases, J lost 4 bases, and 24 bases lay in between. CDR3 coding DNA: TGTGCCAGCAGCCTACGCCGAGGTACGACGGGCTCGGGGGCCAACGTCCTGACTTTC. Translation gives CASSLRRGTTGSGANVLTF.

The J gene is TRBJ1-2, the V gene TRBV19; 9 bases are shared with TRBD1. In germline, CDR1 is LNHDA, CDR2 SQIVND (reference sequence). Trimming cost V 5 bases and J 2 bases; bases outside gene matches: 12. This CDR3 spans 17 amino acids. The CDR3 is CASSPSGTGWSNYGYTF. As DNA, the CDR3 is TGTGCCAGTAGTCCTTCCGGGACAGGGTGGTCAAACTATGGCTACACCTTC.

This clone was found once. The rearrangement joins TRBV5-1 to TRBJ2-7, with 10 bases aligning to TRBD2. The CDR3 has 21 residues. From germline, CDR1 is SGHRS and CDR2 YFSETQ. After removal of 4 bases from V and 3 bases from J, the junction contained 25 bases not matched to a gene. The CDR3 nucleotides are TGCGCCAGCAGCCCATGGACTAGCGGTATGGCCCGGTATGGTCCCTTCTACGAGCAGTACTTC. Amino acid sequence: CASSPWTSGMARYGPFYEQYF.

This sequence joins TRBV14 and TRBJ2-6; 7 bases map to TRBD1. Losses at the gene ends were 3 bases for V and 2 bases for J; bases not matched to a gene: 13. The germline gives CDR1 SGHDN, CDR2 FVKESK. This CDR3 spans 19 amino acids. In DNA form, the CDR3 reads TGTGCCAGCAGCCAGAACGACAGGGCCCCTCTCCCTGGGGCCAACGTCCTGACTTTC. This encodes CASSQNDRAPLPGANVLTF.

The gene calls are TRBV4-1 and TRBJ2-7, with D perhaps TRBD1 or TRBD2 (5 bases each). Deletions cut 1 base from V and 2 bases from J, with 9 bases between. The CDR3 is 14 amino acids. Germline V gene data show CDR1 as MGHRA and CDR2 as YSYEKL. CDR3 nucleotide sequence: TGCGCCAGCAGCCAAGCGGGACCGACCTACGAGCAGTACTTC. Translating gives CASSQAGPTYEQYF.

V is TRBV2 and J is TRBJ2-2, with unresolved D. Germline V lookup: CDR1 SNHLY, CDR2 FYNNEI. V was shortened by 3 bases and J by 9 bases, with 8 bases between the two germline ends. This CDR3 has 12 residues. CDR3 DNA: TGTGCCAGCAGTGAGCAGCGCCGGGAGCTGTTTTTT. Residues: CASSEQRRELFF.

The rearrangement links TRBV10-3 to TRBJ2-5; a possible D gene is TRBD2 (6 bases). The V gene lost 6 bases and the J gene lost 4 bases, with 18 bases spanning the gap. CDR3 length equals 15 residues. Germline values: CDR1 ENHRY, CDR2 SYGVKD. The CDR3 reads CAISETSLGGETQYF. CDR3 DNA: TGTGCCATCAGCGAGACTAGTTTGGGGGGAGAGACCCAGTACTTC.

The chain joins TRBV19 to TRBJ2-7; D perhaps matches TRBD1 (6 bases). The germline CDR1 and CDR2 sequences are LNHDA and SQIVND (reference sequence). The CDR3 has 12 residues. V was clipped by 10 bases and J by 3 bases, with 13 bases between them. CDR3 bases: TGTGCCACCTCCTGGGACAACTACGAGCAGTACTTC. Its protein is CATSWDNYEQYF.

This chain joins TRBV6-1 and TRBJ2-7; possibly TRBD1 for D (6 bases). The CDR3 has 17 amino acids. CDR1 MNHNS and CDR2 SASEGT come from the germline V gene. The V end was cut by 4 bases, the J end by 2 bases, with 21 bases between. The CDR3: CASSGGLLAPTPYEQYF. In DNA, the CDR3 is TGTGCCAGCAGTGGGGGGCTCTTGGCGCCGACCCCCTACGAGCAGTACTTC.

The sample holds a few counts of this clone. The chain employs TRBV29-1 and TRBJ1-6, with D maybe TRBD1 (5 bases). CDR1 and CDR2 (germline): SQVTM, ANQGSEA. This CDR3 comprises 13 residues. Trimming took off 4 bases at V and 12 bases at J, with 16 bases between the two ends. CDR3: CSVVFTAGGPLHF. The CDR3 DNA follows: TGCAGCGTTGTTTTCACGGCCGGGGGACCCCTCCACTTT.